This T cell receptor (beta chain) was observed in a study of blood T cell repertoires in COVID-19 (dated by TCRdb to 2020 to 2021). Turning to the overall study: The collaborator samples originated in the United States, Italy and Spain and spanned the acute and convalescent phases of COVID-19. The samples were drawn from the first 160 participants of the ongoing ImmuneRACE study and from 950 to 1,500 subjects provided by 6 global collaborators. Where HLA class I and class II types were available, the types were taken from metadata supplied by the sample provider, not from assay-based typing. Nearly every sample came with metadata listing a de-identified subject ID, COVID-19 status, age in years and sex. The material from the prospective study consisted of cDNA or gDNA derived from T cells, B-cell-depleted T cells, or PBMCs. A freely available public database, intended as a resource for researchers studying the immune response to SARS-CoV-2, is where the repertoires were released. The dataset comprised deeply sampled blood TCRbeta repertoires from subjects exposed to, actively infected with, or recovered from COVID-19. The study at large found these results: How much clinical and demographic metadata was included differed by source and by participant, and the metadata was provided uncurated.

Based on the germline V gene (reference sequence), the CDR1 and CDR2 sequences are LNHNV and YYDKDF. Measured from the cysteine to the phenylalanine, the CDR3 is 16 residues long. Only the CDR3 DNA is retained, 48 bases long and in frame from the first base. Deletion took 0 bases off V and 10 bases off J, with a span of 16 bases between the germline ends. TCRbeta CDR3 regions were amplified from genomic DNA using the immunoSEQ Assay, a bias-controlled multiplex PCR. The authors' analysis ran thus. Nucleated cell counts per sample were estimated from amplification of reference gene primers within the assay. To quantify the absolute abundance of each unique TCRbeta CDR3 rearrangement, sequence reads were collapsed and filtered. For each sample, productive Simpson clonality was calculated as the square root of Simpson's diversity index across productive rearrangements. Here the immuneACCESS table is served through TCRdb, limited to in-frame sequences with V and J called. Missing clones are a known gap in these copies; in checked studies unresolved V genes cover under half, and the rest lacks a known reason. The V and J calls and clone size are taken from that table; D and trimming were inferred from the DNA. This sample is represented by more than 40,000 clones; around 90% of them were singletons. In total, the top ten clones hold 3% of the sample.

On this clone: Its antigen remains undetermined. No much larger clonotype is one base removed from it; base qualities were not supplied.

Whole blood was collected in K2EDTA tubes by collaborating institutions according to the institutions' own protocols. Collaborator samples were shipped for TCRbeta analysis as frozen whole blood, isolated PBMCs, or DNA extracted from either sample type. Input material: peripheral blood. The source is a man over 45 with active COVID-19. The sequence is built from TRBV15 and TRBJ1-6, with the identity of the D gene unclear. The DNA reads as follows: TGTGCCACCAGCAGAGATCCCCGAGGAGGGCCCTCACCCCTCCACTTT. It codes for CATSRDPRGGPSPLHF.